This T cell receptor beta chain stems from a study of shared clonotypes between healthy human individuals. Measured with immunoSEQ multiplex PCR; TCRdb has only the in-frame clones, and not every one. The sample records roughly 2.5 million clones, around nine tenths being singletons. General study results and limits: Larger richness was generally estimated for naive than memory subsets. It was observed that 5% to 6.5% of naive CD4 clonotypes were shared across four donors.

V was pared by 1 base and J by 8 bases, with 13 bases between. Germline CDR1 reads SGHRS; CDR2 reads YFSETQ. This CDR3 is 14 amino acids long. With respect to this clone: Its cognate antigen is unknown.

The TCR originated in a man aged 18-30 years in good health. The sample comprised naive CD4+ T cells sorted from blood. Subset denoted: CD45RA+ positively selected. The chain has TRBV5-1 and TRBJ2-1, with D unclear. In DNA, the CDR3 is TGCGCCAGCAGCTTGTTGGCACCAGGAGATGAGCAGTTCTTC. It encodes CASSLLAPGDEQFF.